The 29 T cell receptor beta chains reported below all come from one sample, sequenced in a study of immune characterization of retroperitoneal liposarcoma. TCRdb reprocessed the PCR reads via MiXCR and lists one record per CDR3 protein. The top ten hold around a fifth of the sample, which has over 1,100 distinct CDR3 sequences, about half seen once. Sequencing was performed on tumor tissue. These receptors were obtained from a female donor with retroperitoneal liposarcoma.

This chain connects TRBV7-2 to TRBJ2-1, with TRBD2 as a possible D gene (6 bases). Near its end, the DNA agrees better with TRBJ2-5, so the J call may be wrong. Germline CDR1 SGHTA, CDR2 FQGNSA. The CDR3 length is 14 residues. The CDR3: CASTPPTRKETQYF. The CDR3 DNA reads TGTGCCAGCACCCCCCCGACTAGGAAGGAGACCCAGTACTTC.

This chain connects TRBV6-1 to TRBJ2-3, with 10 bases fitting TRBD2. The germline CDR1 and CDR2 sequences are MNHNS and SASEGT. CDR3 length: 17 amino acids. The junction had 7 bases not matched to a gene; V was cut back by 3 bases and J by 1 base. The CDR3 protein is CASSDQPSGGGTDTQYF. The CDR3 DNA sequence: TGTGCCAGCAGTGACCAACCCAGCGGGGGGGGCACAGATACGCAGTATTTT.

V is TRBV6-1 and J is TRBJ2-6; no reliable D call. Germline CDR1 MNHNS, CDR2 SASEGT. V gave up 7 bases and J gave up 0 bases, with 7 bases separating them. This CDR3 has 14 residues. CDR3 region: CASTVSSGANVLTF. CDR3 DNA sequence: TGTGCCAGCACAGTCTCCTCTGGGGCCAACGTCCTGACTTTC.

In its sample, this clonotype ranks as hyperexpanded. The V call is TRBV6-1, the J call TRBJ2-1, with TRBD2 identical over 10 bases. Germline V gives CDR1 MNHNS, CDR2 SASEGT. The CDR3 covers 15 residues. Trimming removed 3 bases from V and 10 bases from J; junction bases left unmatched: 9. The CDR3 DNA reads TGTGCCAGCAGTGAGGGACTAGCGATTCTTCCGGAGCAGTTCTTC. Amino acid sequence: CASSEGLAILPEQFF.

This clonotype was observed a handful of times. The V and J genes are TRBV6-1 and TRBJ2-3; TRBD2 matches 14 bases. The junction had 5 bases not matched to a gene; V was cut back by 3 bases and J by 3 bases. CDR1 is MNHNS and CDR2 is SASEGT in the germline V gene. The CDR3 runs to 17 residues. CDR3 sequence: CASSEGTSGRVTDTQYF. The CDR3 DNA follows: TGTGCCAGCAGTGAGGGGACTAGCGGGAGAGTGACAGATACGCAGTATTTT.

This clonotype was counted between two and nine times. V and J are TRBV6-1 and TRBJ2-1; D not resolved. Germline CDR1 MNHNS, CDR2 SASEGT. V gave up 8 bases and J gave up 10 bases, with 15 bases separating them. The CDR3 loop spans 12 amino acids. CDR3 residues: CASADTPYEQFF. CDR3 DNA sequence: TGTGCCAGCGCCGACACTCCCTACGAGCAGTTCTTC.

V is TRBV7-2 and J is TRBJ2-1; 8 bases are shared with TRBD2. The DNA end is more similar to TRBJ2-7, so the J call may be wrong. The CDR3 covers 15 residues. Germline values: CDR1 SGHTA, CDR2 FQGNSA. This chain's CDR3 is CASSLGTSTYNEQYF. CDR3 nucleotides: TGTGCCAGCAGCTTAGGGACTAGCACCTACAATGAGCAGTACTTC.

CDR3 protein: CASRAGTSGARREEQFF. CDR3 DNA sequence: TGTGCCAGCCGGGCCGGGACTAGCGGGGCCAGGAGGGAGGAGCAGTTCTTC. J is TRBJ2-1 and V is TRBV6-1, with TRBD2 matching over 13 bases. Unmatched junction bases numbered 17, after V lost 8 bases and J lost 10 bases. Germline-derived CDR1 and CDR2 are MNHNS and SASEGT. The length of the CDR3 is 17 residues.

V is TRBV6-6 and J is TRBJ2-1; 8 bases map to TRBD2. The better agreement between TRBJ2-7 and the DNA end casts doubt on the J call. The V gene's germline CDR1 is MNHNY and CDR2 SVGAGI (reference sequence). The CDR3 length is 15 residues. The DNA of the CDR3 is TGTGCCAGCAGTTACACTAGCGGCTTTTTCGATGAGCAGTACTTC. Protein sequence: CASSYTSGFFDEQYF.

The V call is TRBV4-3, the J call TRBJ2-5; 8 nucleotides line up with TRBD1. The end of the DNA fits TRBJ2-7 better, so the J call may be wrong. Germline values: CDR1 LGHNA, CDR2 YSLEER. This CDR3 comprises 15 residues. The DNA for the CDR3 is TGCGCCAGCAGCCAAGGAGACAGGGGTCCCTACGAGCAGTACTTC. Amino acid sequence: CASSQGDRGPYEQYF.

The chain joins TRBV6-1 to TRBJ2-1, with TRBD1 matching over 9 bases. Germline V gene data show CDR1 as MNHNS and CDR2 as SASEGT. Trimming removed 6 bases from V and 13 bases from J; junction bases left unmatched: 16. The CDR3 is 15 residues long. CDR3 nucleotide sequence: TGTGCCAGCAGCCCACAGGGGGCGCGCCAAGAGACCCAGTTCTTC. Its translation is CASSPQGARQETQFF.

The V call is TRBV2, the J call TRBJ2-5; 12 bases align to TRBD2. Germline V CDR1 and CDR2: SNHLY, FYNNEI. The length of the CDR3 is 15 residues. The V and J ends lost 6 bases and 2 bases, in that order; junction bases with no gene match: 4. The CDR3 nucleotides read TGTGCCAGCAGCGATGGACTAGCGGGACAAGAGACCCAGTACTTC. Translated: CASSDGLAGQETQYF.

This clonotype was observed a handful of times. V and J are TRBV27 and TRBJ2-1, with D perhaps matching TRBD1 (6 bases). Per germline, CDR1 MNHEY and CDR2 SMNVEV (reference sequence). The ends were cut back, 2 bases at V and 5 bases at J, with 13 bases in the middle. CDR3 size: 15 residues. DNA of the CDR3: TGTGCCAGCAGTTTACGTGGACAGCGAAACAATGAGCAGTTCTTC. Its protein product is CASSLRGQRNNEQFF.

The V call is TRBV10-2, the J call TRBJ1-1; no clear D. The CDR3 runs 15 residues. Per germline, CDR1 WSHSY and CDR2 SAAADI. Between the trimmed V and J ends, which lost 1 base and 5 bases, there was a span of 14 bases. The CDR3 DNA sequence: TGCGCCAGCAGTGAGTTTCTGGGATGGGGTACTGAAGCTTTCTTT. Its protein product is CASSEFLGWGTEAFF.

V gene TRBV6-8 combines with J gene TRBJ2-1; 10 bases align to TRBD2. The germline gives CDR1 MNHGY, CDR2 SAAAGT. V lost 4 bases and J lost 0; bases outside the gene matches: 6. The CDR3 loop spans 17 amino acids. CDR3 sequence reads: CASSFGTSVSSYNEQFF. CDR3 coding DNA: TGTGCCAGCAGTTTTGGGACTAGCGTGAGCTCCTACAATGAGCAGTTCTTC.

This sequence joins TRBV6-1 and TRBJ2-1; D is ambiguous. The DNA matches TRBJ2-5 better at its end, which makes the J call doubtful. The CDR3 contains 13 residues. Germline lookup yields CDR1 MNHNS and CDR2 SASEGT. This CDR3 is CASRAPDTETQYF. CDR3 DNA: TGTGCCAGCAGGGCCCCGGATACGGAGACCCAGTACTTC.

This clonotype was observed a single time. The gene calls are TRBV6-1 and TRBJ2-1; tentatively, D is TRBD2 (6 bases). V was shortened by 8 bases and J by 6 bases, with 20 bases between the two germline ends. CDR3 length equals 15 residues. The germline gives CDR1 MNHNS, CDR2 SASEGT. The CDR3 DNA follows: TGTGCCAGCCGATTCACTACGGGAGATGGCAATGAGCAGTTCTTC. This codes for CASRFTTGDGNEQFF.

The genes are TRBV6-1 and TRBJ2-1; 8 bases match TRBD2. The germline V gene encodes CDR1 MNHNS and CDR2 SASEGT. V trimming: 8 bases; J trimming: 3 bases; junction bases outside the gene matches: 9. The CDR3 is made up of 15 amino acids. The CDR3 here is CASRAGLVLYNEQFF. The DNA of the CDR3 is TGTGCCAGCCGGGCGGGACTAGTCCTCTACAATGAGCAGTTCTTC.

The V call is TRBV6-2 or TRBV6-3, the J call TRBJ2-5; the match to TRBD2 covers 9 bases. The CDR3 extends over 16 amino acids. V was pared by 6 bases and J by 1 base, with 9 bases of the junction left unmatched. Germline CDR1 reads MNHEY; CDR2 reads SVGEGT. The CDR3 sequence is CASRQIAGEIQETQYF. In DNA form, the CDR3 reads TGTGCCAGCAGACAAATAGCGGGAGAGATCCAAGAGACCCAGTACTTC.

This chain uses TRBV11-3 with TRBJ2-1, with a possible D match to TRBD2 (5 bases). The CDR3 is 12 residues long. CDR1 and CDR2 from the germline V gene are SGHNT and YENEEA. Deletions cut 5 bases from V and 7 bases from J, with 9 bases between. CDR3 coding DNA: TGTGCCAGCAGCATTACTAGGAATGAGCAGTTCTTC. It translates to CASSITRNEQFF.

This chain links TRBV7-2 with TRBJ2-1; no reliable D call. V shed 5 bases and J shed 13 bases, with 24 bases lying between them. Germline CDR1 SGHTA, CDR2 FQGNSA. The CDR3 sequence is 15 residues long. CDR3 DNA: TGTGCCAGCAGCCATGCCGCGGCAGTCCAAGAGACCCAGTTCTTC. This sequence encodes CASSHAAAVQETQFF.

J is TRBJ2-1 and V is TRBV6-1; TRBD2 matches at 11 bases. The CDR3 extends over 16 amino acids. The trim removed 6 bases at V and 3 bases at J, leaving 7 bases unmatched. Germline CDR1 MNHNS, CDR2 SASEGT. Written as DNA, the CDR3 is TGTGCCAGCAGAGATCTAGCGGGAGGCCTCTACAATGAGCAGTTCTTC. Protein sequence: CASRDLAGGLYNEQFF.

This clonotype was seen a single time. The chain employs TRBV24-1 and TRBJ2-1, with 12 bases that match TRBD1. The closer fit of TRBJ2-5 to the DNA end suggests the J call may be wrong. The CDR3 totals 16 residues. The V gene's germline CDR1 is KGHDR and CDR2 SFDVKD. CDR3 nucleotides: TGTGCCACCAGTGATGGGGACAGGGGGCTAGGAGAGACCCAGTACTTC. Its protein product is CATSDGDRGLGETQYF.

In its sample, this clonotype is large. The chain uses TRBV7-2 and TRBJ2-1; the match to TRBD2 covers 7 bases. The J call could be wrong; TRBJ2-7 is a better fit for the DNA end. The CDR3 is 14 residues long. Germline V CDR1 and CDR2: SGHTA, FQGNSA. DNA of the CDR3: TGTGCCAGCAGCTTAGATCCTAGCGGCTACGAGCAGTACTTC. It encodes CASSLDPSGYEQYF.

The J gene is TRBJ2-3, the V gene TRBV6-5; no reliable D call. Per germline, CDR1 MNHEY and CDR2 SVGAGI. V gave up 4 bases and J gave up 6 bases, with 14 bases separating them. The CDR3 runs to 14 residues. The CDR3 reads CASSLSRTTDTQYF. The CDR3 nucleotides read TGTGCCAGCAGTTTATCCCGGACCACGGATACGCAGTATTTT.

This clonotype turned up a few times. The genes are TRBV27 and TRBJ2-3; D not resolved. Germline CDR1 and CDR2: MNHEY and SMNVEV (reference sequence). Trimming took off 8 bases at V and 5 bases at J, with 8 bases between the two ends. The CDR3 has 11 amino acids. The CDR3 coding sequence is TGTGCCAGCTGGTTCGGAGATACGCAGTATTTT. Encoded protein: CASWFGDTQYF.

This rearrangement joins TRBV6-6 to TRBJ2-1; 7 bases are shared with TRBD1. The end of the DNA fits TRBJ2-7 better, so the J call may be wrong. CDR3 length: 14 amino acids. Germline lookup yields CDR1 MNHNY and CDR2 SVGAGI (reference sequence). For the CDR3, the DNA is TGTGCCAGCAGTTACCAGGGACAGTACTACGAGCAGTACTTC. Residues: CASSYQGQYYEQYF.

This clonotype ranks as large. The rearrangement joins TRBV6-1 to TRBJ2-1; D is possibly TRBD1 or TRBD2 (5 bases each). The J call could be wrong; TRBJ2-7 is a better fit for the DNA end. CDR1 MNHNS and CDR2 SASEGT come from the germline V gene. This CDR3 comprises 15 residues. In DNA, the CDR3 is TGTGCCAGCAGTGAAGGGGACCCAAGCTCCTACGAGCAGTACTTC. The encoded protein is CASSEGDPSSYEQYF.

This clonotype was observed a few times. The V and J genes are TRBV27 and TRBJ2-1, with a weak D call TRBD2 (5 bases). The length of the CDR3 is 14 residues. The germline V gene has CDR1 MNHEY and CDR2 SMNVEV (reference sequence). Trimming pared 4 bases from V and 3 bases from J, leaving 10 bases between. The CDR3 DNA is TGTGCCAGCAGTTACCGGACTGGCTACAATGAGCAGTTCTTC. This codes for CASSYRTGYNEQFF.